These 26 T cell receptor beta chains were all obtained from the same sample, sequenced in a study of response to subunit inactivated influenza vaccine. TCRdb itself ran the RT-PCR reads through MiXCR, one entry per CDR3 protein. The top ten clones hold approximately 11% of a sample with hundreds of thousands of distinct CDR3 sequences, roughly 18% of them seen once. Sequences were derived from PBMCs from blood, sampled roughly 5 days after vaccination. The origin of the receptors is a man between 50 and 59 years old who received an inactivated influenza vaccine.

The chain joins TRBV20-1 to TRBJ2-7, with D perhaps matching TRBD2 (6 bases). The CDR3 extends over 16 amino acids. The germline gives CDR1 DFQATT, CDR2 SNEGSKA (reference sequence). V dropped 0 bases and J dropped 3 bases, with 18 bases sitting between them. The CDR3 loop reads CSARERRPGRDYEQYF. The CDR3 region has the DNA TGCAGTGCTAGAGAACGACGGCCCGGGCGGGACTACGAGCAGTACTTC.

This chain connects TRBV7-2 to TRBJ2-1; 8 nucleotides match TRBD2. V was pared by 7 bases and J by 2 bases, with 7 bases of the junction left unmatched. Germline CDR1 SGHTA, CDR2 FQGNSA. The length of the CDR3 is 15 residues. The CDR3 spells CASKPGGPTYNEQFF. DNA of the CDR3: TGTGCCAGCAAACCGGGGGGGCCTACCTACAATGAGCAGTTCTTC.

This clonotype was picked up a small number of times. The gene calls are TRBV12-3 or TRBV12-4 and TRBJ2-2, with 10 bases that match TRBD1. The CDR3 has 17 residues. Unmatched junction bases numbered 8, after V lost 0 bases and J lost 7 bases. CDR3 bases: TGTGCCAGCAGTTTAGCATCGAGACAGGGGGCTGTCGGGGAGCTGTTTTTT. Protein sequence: CASSLASRQGAVGELFF.

This chain uses TRBV4-3 with TRBJ1-1, with D unresolved. Trimming left V 1 base short and J 1 base short, with 10 bases between. There are 15 residues in the CDR3. Germline-derived CDR1 and CDR2 are LGHNA and YSLEER. DNA for the CDR3: TGCGCCAGCAGCCAAGCGGGAGGTACGAACACTGAAGCTTTCTTT. Protein product: CASSQAGGTNTEAFF.

CDR3: CSATPLGRPDSPLHF. The CDR3 DNA follows: TGCAGTGCTACCCCTCTGGGCCGGCCAGATTCACCCCTCCACTTT. The chain is built from TRBV20-1 and TRBJ1-6; D gene uncertain. Trimming took off 4 bases at V and 8 bases at J, with 18 bases between the two ends. This CDR3 has 15 residues. Germline loops: CDR1 DFQATT, CDR2 SNEGSKA (reference sequence).

The chain combines TRBV27 with TRBJ2-4; the match to TRBD2 covers 14 bases. This CDR3 has 20 amino acids. V lost 2 bases to trimming and J lost 0 bases; unmatched junction nucleotides: 9. Per the germline V gene, CDR1 is MNHEY and CDR2 is SMNVEV (reference sequence). The CDR3 is CASSLAPGTSGRLAKNIQYF. CDR3 coding DNA: TGTGCCAGCAGTTTAGCCCCCGGGACTAGCGGGAGACTAGCCAAAAACATTCAGTACTTC.

This clonotype was picked up a small number of times. This chain connects TRBV4-3 to TRBJ2-2; D might be TRBD2 (6 bases). This CDR3 region has 18 residues. From germline, CDR1 is LGHNA and CDR2 YSLEER. Trimming removed 0 bases from V and 3 bases from J, with 17 bases in between. The CDR3 nucleotides are TGCGCCAGCAGCCAAGATTTCGGCGGGGTGGGTCACACCGGGGAGCTGTTTTTT. Translation gives CASSQDFGGVGHTGELFF.

For the CDR3, the DNA is TGTGCCAGCAGCTTAGCCTACCGGGACAGGGGCTCCGAGCAGTACTTC. Its translation: CASSLAYRDRGSEQYF. V is TRBV7-2 and J is TRBJ2-7; 10 bases match TRBD1. Per germline, CDR1 SGHTA and CDR2 FQGNSA. The ends lost 0 bases at V and 6 bases at J; junction bases unmatched: 8. CDR3 length: 16 amino acids.

The chain employs TRBV7-9 and TRBJ2-7; 7 bases line up with TRBD1. The V segment lost 2 bases and the J segment 1 base; nucleotides outside the gene matches: 5. The CDR3 runs to 15 residues. CDR1 is SEHNR and CDR2 is FQNEAQ in the germline V gene (reference sequence). CDR3 loop: CASSLRAGGSYEQYF. In nucleotides, the CDR3 is TGTGCCAGCAGCTTAAGGGCAGGGGGATCCTACGAGCAGTACTTC.

This clonotype has a handful of counts. This rearrangement joins TRBV25-1 to TRBJ2-5; possible D gene TRBD2, 5 bases. Germline V gives CDR1 MGHDK, CDR2 SYGVNS. The CDR3 runs to 11 residues. V was cut by 6 bases and J by 3 bases, with 5 bases left in between. CDR3 sequence: CASSGEETQYF. The CDR3 DNA reads as TGTGCCAGCAGCGGGGAAGAGACCCAGTACTTC.

The V gene is TRBV6-2 or TRBV6-3, the J gene TRBJ2-1, with a tentative D call TRBD1 (5 bases). V was cut by 5 bases and J by 4 bases, with 15 bases left in between. Looked up from germline, CDR1 is MNHEY and CDR2 is SVGEGT. CDR3 size: 15 residues. For the CDR3, the DNA is TGTGCCAGCAGTAAAGGGGCGAGGCAATACAATGAGCAGTTCTTC. Encoded protein: CASSKGARQYNEQFF.

The table lists this clonotype with a few counts. The chain links TRBV20-1 to TRBJ2-1; TRBD1 matches at 7 bases. The CDR3 has 14 amino acids. Germline values: CDR1 DFQATT, CDR2 SNEGSKA (reference sequence). Unmatched junction bases numbered 6, after V lost 0 bases and J lost 7 bases. The CDR3 reads CSARDSARGNEQFF. The CDR3 DNA is TGCAGTGCTAGAGATTCGGCCAGGGGGAATGAGCAGTTCTTC.

The V and J genes are TRBV20-1 and TRBJ1-3; 8 bases match TRBD1. Germline V CDR1 and CDR2: DFQATT, SNEGSKA (reference sequence). The CDR3 consists of 14 residues. V lost 6 bases to trimming and J lost 4 bases; unmatched junction nucleotides: 8. CDR3 loop: CSAEQGESGNTIYF. In nucleotides, the CDR3 is TGCAGTGCAGAACAGGGGGAGTCGGGAAACACCATATATTTT.

To note about this clonotype: An end of the junction differs from the germline gene, which may be a read error. The chain links TRBV5-1 to TRBJ2-5; 10 positions match TRBD2. The CDR3 length is 13 residues. Germline V gene lookup returns CDR1 SGHRS and CDR2 YFSETQ. In DNA form, the CDR3 reads TGCGACAGCAGCTCTGATCAAGGGACTAGCGAGGACTTC. Translation gives CDSSSDQGTSEDF.

A few counts support this clonotype. This chain connects TRBV3-1 to TRBJ1-2, with D uncertain. Germline values: CDR1 LGHDT, CDR2 YNNKEL (reference sequence). The CDR3 consists of 13 residues. The V end lost 2 bases, the J end lost 4 bases, and 8 bases lay between the germline ends. The CDR3 bases are TGTGCCAGCAGCCAAAGCCCGTCCTATGGCTACACCTTC. Translation gives CASSQSPSYGYTF. The full variable domain, in which reference TRBV3-1 and TRBJ1-2 provide the parts outside the CDR3, is DTAVSQTPKYLVTQMGNDKSIKCEQNLGHDTMYWYKQDSKKFLKIMFSYNNKELIINETVPNRFSPKSPDKAHLNLHINSLELGDSAVYFCASSQSPSYGYTFGSGTRLTVV.

V usage is TRBV11-2 and J usage is TRBJ2-1, with 9 positions matching TRBD2. The J segment lost 0 bases and the V segment lost 6 bases, leaving 3 bases of the junction unmatched. The CDR3 totals 15 residues. Germline V CDR1 and CDR2: SGHAT, FQNNGV. CDR3 bases: TGTGCCAGCAGGCAGACTAGCGGCTCCTACAATGAGCAGTTCTTC. As protein: CASRQTSGSYNEQFF.

This clonotype was seen only a few times. The gene calls are TRBV9 and TRBJ2-1; 8 bases are a match to TRBD2. The CDR3 is made up of 16 amino acids. Germline CDR1 SGDLS, CDR2 YYNGEE. With V trimmed by 2 bases and J by 0 bases, 4 bases remained unmatched. CDR3: CASSVGLDTSYNEQFF. The CDR3 bases are TGTGCCAGCAGCGTGGGACTAGACACCTCCTACAATGAGCAGTTCTTC.

As to this clonotype: The junction shows a germline mismatch at one end, possibly a read error. J is TRBJ2-3 and V is TRBV5-1; unclear D gene. Germline CDR1 SGHRS, CDR2 YFSETQ. The CDR3 length is 14 residues. The CDR3 is CASSFKGPTDTQNF. In DNA, the CDR3 is TGCGCCAGCAGCTTCAAGGGTCCCACAGATACGCAGAATTTT.

V is TRBV10-3 and J is TRBJ2-7; TRBD2 matches 10 bases. The CDR3 has 16 residues. V was pared by 2 bases and J by 6 bases, with 10 bases of the junction left unmatched. Germline V gene lookup returns CDR1 ENHRY and CDR2 SYGVKD. The chain's CDR3 is CAISEREREGRAEQYF. CDR3 bases: TGTGCCATCAGTGAGAGAGAGCGGGAGGGCCGTGCCGAGCAGTACTTC.

The rearrangement uses TRBV3-1 and TRBJ2-6; D unclear. Trimming shortened V by 0 bases and J by 3 bases, and 3 bases separated the two germline ends. CDR1 and CDR2 from the germline V gene are LGHDT and YNNKEL (reference sequence). This CDR3 is built from 14 residues. CDR3 DNA: TGTGCCAGCAGCCAAGATATTGGGGCCAACGTCCTGACTTTC. This encodes CASSQDIGANVLTF.

This chain links TRBV2 with TRBJ1-2, with D unclear. The V gene lost 6 bases and the J gene lost 4 bases, with 15 bases spanning the gap. The CDR3 has 14 residues. CDR1 and CDR2 (germline): SNHLY, FYNNEI. The CDR3 here is CASRANPRGYGYTF. CDR3 sequence (DNA): TGTGCCAGCAGGGCTAACCCCCGGGGCTATGGCTACACCTTC. The complete variable domain, with remaining parts taken from reference TRBV2 and TRBJ1-2, reads EPEVTQTPSHQVTQMGQEVILRCVPISNHLYFYWYRQILGQKVEFLVSFYNNEISEKSEIFDDQFSVERPDGSNFTLKIRSTKLEDSAMYFCASRANPRGYGYTFGSGTRLTVV.

The CDR3 sequence: CASSLYGGAADTQYF. The CDR3 DNA sequence: TGTGCCAGCAGCTTATACGGGGGGGCGGCAGATACGCAGTATTTT. The chain links TRBV7-2 to TRBJ2-3; 8 bases are a match to TRBD2. The V and J ends lost 2 bases and 4 bases, in that order; junction bases with no gene match: 5. Germline V lookup: CDR1 SGHTA, CDR2 FQGNSA. This CDR3 is 15 amino acids long.

The chain is built from TRBV10-3 and TRBJ2-1; D uncertain. The CDR3 consists of 15 residues. Germline V gene sequence: CDR1 ENHRY, CDR2 SYGVKD. V lost 1 base, J lost 4 bases, and 11 bases lay in between. CDR3 sequence: CAISEFGLLYNEQFF. The CDR3 coding sequence is TGTGCCATCAGTGAGTTTGGCCTTTTATACAATGAGCAGTTCTTC.

This clonotype has a handful of counts. The chain carries TRBV18 and TRBJ1-5; D is undetermined. V lost 3 bases to trimming and J lost 1 base, with 10 bases between them. Looked up from germline, CDR1 is KGHSH and CDR2 is LQKENI. The CDR3 is 15 amino acids. Here the CDR3 DNA reads TGTGCCAGCTCACCCGCGAAGGGCAGCAATCAGCCCCAGCATTTT. It is translated as CASSPAKGSNQPQHF. Combining the CDR3 with reference TRBV18 and TRBJ1-5 gives the whole variable domain NAGVMQNPRHLVRRRGQEARLRCSPMKGHSHVYWYRQLPEEGLKFMVYLQKENIIDESGMPKERFSAEFPKEGPSILRIQQVVRGDSAAYFCASSPAKGSNQPQHFGDGTRLSIL.

This clonotype was observed many times. The chain combines TRBV29-1 with TRBJ2-1; 7 bases agree with TRBD1. Looked up from germline, CDR1 is SQVTM and CDR2 is ANQGSEA. J was trimmed by 4 bases and V by 7 bases; bases with no gene match: 10. The CDR3 length is 14 residues. CDR3 region: CSAYTGAAYNEQFF. The CDR3 DNA follows: TGCAGCGCGTACACAGGGGCCGCTTACAATGAGCAGTTCTTC.

This clonotype appeared a few times. The chain has TRBV7-8 and TRBJ2-7; D remains unclear. CDR1 is SGHVS and CDR2 is FQNEAQ in the germline V gene. Between the trimmed V and J ends, which lost 4 bases and 3 bases, there was a span of 16 bases. The CDR3 spans 15 residues. DNA of the CDR3: TGTGCCAGCAGCTCACCTGGCAGGTCCCTCTACGAGCAGTACTTC. Protein product: CASSSPGRSLYEQYF.